This TCR beta chain was recovered during a study of OX40 agonist ivuxolimab in advanced cancers. Sequenced by immunoSEQ multiplex PCR; TCRdb stores in-frame clones only, minus some. The table records 19,000 or so clones, around 73% of them present only once. The CDR3 sequence is 18 residues long. CDR1 and CDR2 from the germline V gene are SGHTA and FQGNSA. V lost 1 base to trimming and J lost 0 bases, with 19 bases between them. The sequenced sample was CD4+ or CD8+ T cells sorted from blood, obtained in a trial of the OX40 agonist ivuxolimab. The clonotype comes from an adult with an advanced solid tumor such as melanoma, head and neck, liver or kidney cancer. V and J are TRBV7-2 and TRBJ2-7; D may correspond to TRBD1 or TRBD2 (7 bases each). CDR3 nucleotides: TGTGCCAGCAGCTTAGAGGCAGGGGGAGGGGTAGGCTCCTACGAGCAGTACTTC. Translated, it gives CASSLEAGGGVGSYEQYF.